This entry lists 30 T cell receptor beta chains sequenced from one sample in a study of blood T cell repertoires in COVID-19. Method: immunoSEQ multiplex PCR; TCRdb's copy keeps in-frame clones and lacks some. In the table there are roughly 73,000 clones, 70% to 80% of which are singletons. Sequenced material: peripheral blood. Receptors were obtained from a human donor in a cohort sampled during active COVID-19.

This clone has just one count. This chain connects TRBV13 to TRBJ2-7, with D perhaps TRBD2 (5 bases). Germline V CDR1 and CDR2: PRHDT, FYEKMQ (reference sequence). V lost 0 bases, J lost 2 bases, and 11 bases lay in between. The CDR3 is 15 residues long. The CDR3 protein is CASSLGPEGPYEQYF. CDR3 sequence (DNA): TGTGCCAGCAGCTTAGGCCCAGAGGGCCCCTACGAGCAGTACTTC.

CDR3 residues: CASSFVAGRQEFF. CDR3 bases: TGTGCCAGCAGCTTTGTGGCGGGACGGCAAGAGTTCTTC. J is TRBJ2-1 and V is TRBV12-1; the D segment call TRBD2 is taken from the table without a DNA check. TRBV12-1 counts as a pseudogene. The length of the CDR3 is 13 residues.

V gene TRBV7-2 combines with J gene TRBJ1-1; 8 bases map to TRBD1. Germline CDR1 reads SGHTA; CDR2 reads FQGNSA. The CDR3 totals 13 residues. The V gene end was trimmed by 5 bases and the J gene end by 11 bases; junction bases not matched to a gene: 10. The DNA of the CDR3 is TGTGCCAGCAGCCCCCGGACAGGGCTGTTCGCTTTCTTT. Translated, it gives CASSPRTGLFAFF.

The chain recombines TRBV2 with TRBJ2-7, with a possible D match to TRBD1 (6 bases). V lost 2 bases to trimming and J lost 2 bases, with 19 bases between them. This CDR3 has 17 residues. The germline gives CDR1 SNHLY, CDR2 FYNNEI. This CDR3 is CASSESKMGHVPYEQYF. The CDR3 DNA reads TGTGCCAGCAGTGAAAGCAAGATGGGACACGTTCCCTACGAGCAGTACTTC.

The V call is TRBV6-5, the J call TRBJ2-7, with 8 bases identical to TRBD1. Germline trimming cut 6 bases from V and 5 bases from J; bases unmatched to any gene: 12. The CDR3 totals 15 residues. Germline values: CDR1 MNHEY, CDR2 SVGAGI. For the CDR3, the DNA is TGTGCCAGCAGCCCCGGGTGGACAGGGTCTAACGAGCAGTACTTC. Its protein is CASSPGWTGSNEQYF.

The chain uses TRBV6-5 and TRBJ1-1, with TRBD1 matching 10 bases. V lost 5 bases and J lost 1; bases outside the gene matches: 4. From germline, CDR1 is MNHEY and CDR2 SVGAGI. This CDR3 spans 15 amino acids. CDR3 bases: TGTGCCAGCAGTCAAAGGACAGGGGGGAACACTGAAGCTTTCTTT. Translating it yields CASSQRTGGNTEAFF.

The gene calls are TRBV11-2 and TRBJ2-6; tentatively, D is TRBD2 (6 bases). Germline loops: CDR1 SGHAT, CDR2 FQNNGV. With 1 base removed from V and 4 bases from J, the gap between germline ends came to 11 bases. The CDR3 totals 16 residues. The DNA for the CDR3 is TGTGCCAGCAGCTTAGGGCTAGCGACGGGGGCCAACGTCCTGACTTTC. It is translated as CASSLGLATGANVLTF.

This clone is a singleton in its sample. Its ends do not fully match the called genes, so a read error is possible. The chain carries TRBV12-3 or TRBV12-4 and TRBJ2-2; the match to TRBD1 covers 8 bases. The CDR3 has 13 residues. CDR3 residues: CAGRQQGAGELFF. CDR3 nucleotides: TGTGCCGGCAGGCAACAGGGGGCCGGGGAGCTGTTTTTT.

This chain links TRBV7-8 with TRBJ2-1; TRBD2 might be the D (6 bases). Trimming left V 1 base short and J 6 bases short, with 19 bases between. Germline CDR1 and CDR2: SGHVS and FQNEAQ. The CDR3 runs to 17 residues. The CDR3 loop is CASSLGGGTGRSNEQFF. The CDR3 region has the DNA TGTGCCAGCAGCTTAGGTGGGGGGACGGGTAGAAGCAATGAGCAGTTCTTC.

The chain has TRBV4-2 and TRBJ2-2; 7 bases line up with TRBD1. J lost 2 bases, V lost 6 bases, and 6 bases had no gene match. CDR1 is LGHNA, CDR2 YNFKEQ, per germline. The CDR3 is made up of 15 amino acids. Here the CDR3 reads CASSIGTANTGELFF. The CDR3 DNA is TGTGCCAGCAGTATCGGGACAGCCAACACCGGGGAGCTGTTTTTT.

The chain couples TRBV23-1 to TRBJ1-2; 8 bases match TRBD1. TRBV23-1 is an ORF for which the function is uncertain. The CDR3 contains 16 residues. Unmatched junction bases numbered 10, after V lost 2 bases and J lost 5 bases. In nucleotides, the CDR3 is TGCGCCAGCAGTCAAAAGAGCCCGACAGGGGCTTATGGCTACACCTTC. The encoded protein is CASSQKSPTGAYGYTF.

This clone was seen a few times. The chain joins TRBV29-1 to TRBJ2-7; maybe TRBD1 (5 bases). CDR3 size: 19 residues. The V gene's germline CDR1 is SQVTM and CDR2 ANQGSEA. V gave up 4 bases and J gave up 0 bases, with 28 bases separating them. The CDR3 DNA sequence: TGCAGCGTTGGTCGGTCGGGTCAGGGCCGCCCGTTAAGCTCCTACGAGCAGTACTTC. Protein sequence: CSVGRSGQGRPLSSYEQYF.

The rearrangement joins TRBV20-1 to TRBJ2-7, with D possibly being TRBD1 (5 bases). Germline CDR1 is DFQATT and CDR2 is SNEGSKA (reference sequence). The CDR3 length is 15 residues. V gave up 3 bases and J gave up 2 bases, with 17 bases separating them. The CDR3 nucleotides are TGCAGTGCTAGTAGTTGGGGCAGTGGGCCCTACGAGCAGTACTTC. Translated, it gives CSASSWGSGPYEQYF.

V gene TRBV6-1 combines with J gene TRBJ1-2; no clear D gene. In germline, CDR1 is MNHNS, CDR2 SASEGT. The CDR3 runs 13 residues. V dropped 1 base and J dropped 8 bases, with 11 bases sitting between them. The chain's CDR3 is CASSEDGSWGYTF. The CDR3 nucleotides read TGTGCCAGCAGTGAAGACGGGTCGTGGGGCTACACCTTC.

J is TRBJ1-2 and V is TRBV3-1 (or the pseudogene TRBV3-2); 10 bases are shared with TRBD1. The germline V gene encodes CDR1 LGHDT and CDR2 YNNKEL (reference sequence). The CDR3 totals 15 residues. V shed 1 base and J 6 bases; nucleotides not matched to a gene: 5. CDR3 DNA sequence: TGTGCCAGCAGCCAAGCGGACAGGGGGGTGAATGGCTACACCTTC. Its protein is CASSQADRGVNGYTF.

This chain connects TRBV3-1 (or the pseudogene TRBV3-2) to TRBJ1-3; weak D call: TRBD1 (5 bases). Trimming removed 2 bases at V and 3 bases at J, with 11 bases between. This CDR3 is built from 15 residues. Germline V gives CDR1 LGHDT, CDR2 YNNKEL (reference sequence). The CDR3 reads CASSQNGGFGNTIYF. As DNA, the CDR3 is TGTGCCAGCAGCCAAAATGGGGGGTTTGGAAACACCATATATTTT.

This clone was seen more than once but under ten times. The chain uses TRBV9 and TRBJ2-5, with 8 bases that match TRBD2. The V gene end was trimmed by 0 bases and the J gene end by 5 bases; junction bases not matched to a gene: 6. The CDR3 is 15 residues long. Germline assignment: CDR1 SGDLS and CDR2 YYNGEE. This chain's CDR3 is CASSVASGSLETQYF. In DNA, the CDR3 is TGTGCCAGCAGCGTAGCCAGCGGGAGCCTCGAGACCCAGTACTTC.

The rearrangement links TRBV4-2 to TRBJ1-6; 7 nucleotides match TRBD1. J was trimmed by 0 bases and V by 0 bases; bases with no gene match: 2. Germline V CDR1 and CDR2: LGHNA, YNFKEQ. The CDR3 runs to 17 residues. The CDR3 here is CASSQEGGSSYNSPLHF. The CDR3 nucleotides are TGTGCCAGCAGCCAAGAAGGGGGCTCCTCCTATAATTCACCCCTCCACTTT.

This chain links TRBV28 with TRBJ2-5, with TRBD2 matching 8 bases. The CDR3 contains 15 residues. J gave up 5 bases and V 6 bases, and 11 bases lay outside the gene matches. Germline V gene data show CDR1 as MDHEN and CDR2 as SYDVKM. The CDR3: CASSPGGEEYETQYF. The CDR3 nucleotides read TGTGCCAGCAGCCCCGGGGGGGAGGAATACGAGACCCAGTACTTC.

V gene TRBV5-6 combines with J gene TRBJ2-2; no clear D. The CDR3 is 14 residues long. V dropped 0 bases and J dropped 1 base, with 4 bases sitting between them. Germline V gives CDR1 SGHDT, CDR2 YYEEEE. CDR3 region: CASSLARNTGELFF. The CDR3 DNA reads as TGTGCCAGCAGCTTGGCTAGGAACACCGGGGAGCTGTTTTTT.

This rearrangement joins TRBV5-1 to TRBJ1-2; possibly TRBD1 for D (6 bases). The V gene's germline CDR1 is SGHRS and CDR2 YFSETQ. V was pared by 5 bases and J by 2 bases, with 10 bases between. The CDR3 contains 13 residues. The CDR3 reads CASRQGSNYGYTF. The CDR3 region has the DNA TGCGCCAGCAGACAGGGTTCAAACTATGGCTACACCTTC.

The gene calls are TRBV20-1 and TRBJ2-3; D is unresolved. Trimming removed 3 bases at V and 2 bases at J, with 9 bases between. This CDR3 contains 13 residues. Germline V gene lookup returns CDR1 DFQATT and CDR2 SNEGSKA (reference sequence). The CDR3 DNA reads TGCAGTGCTAGTTGGGCGTTCACAGATACGCAGTATTTT. It is translated as CSASWAFTDTQYF.

This clone was found once. This chain uses TRBV5-4 with TRBJ2-5, with 14 bases matching TRBD2. V lost 4 bases and J lost 4; bases outside the gene matches: 6. CDR1 and CDR2 from the germline V gene are SGHNT and YYREEE (reference sequence). The length of the CDR3 is 16 residues. The CDR3 DNA follows: TGTGCCAGCAGCCGGACTAGCGGGAGGACGGGAGAGACCCAGTACTTC. It encodes CASSRTSGRTGETQYF.

The chain is built from TRBV6-5 and TRBJ1-5; D unresolved. V was trimmed by 6 bases and J by 3 bases, leaving 9 bases between them. The CDR3 has 13 amino acids. Germline CDR1 reads MNHEY; CDR2 reads SVGAGI. The CDR3 DNA sequence: TGTGCCAGCAGGGGAGTCCTCAATCAGCCCCAGCATTTT. It codes for CASRGVLNQPQHF.

J is TRBJ1-5 and V is TRBV4-1; D is ambiguous. The V end was cut by 8 bases, the J end by 1 base, with 15 bases between. Germline loops: CDR1 MGHRA, CDR2 YSYEKL. The length of the CDR3 is 15 residues. The CDR3 DNA reads TGCGCCAGCGCACTAGTATGGGGAAGCAATCAGCCCCAGCATTTT. Residues: CASALVWGSNQPQHF.

This rearrangement joins TRBV10-2 to TRBJ2-7; 8 bases align to TRBD1. CDR1 and CDR2 from the germline V gene are WSHSY and SAAADI. CDR3 size: 13 residues. V dropped 6 bases and J dropped 4; count of bases not matched to a gene: 5. The CDR3 reads CASRQGTGYEQYF. CDR3 DNA sequence: TGCGCCAGCAGACAGGGGACAGGATACGAGCAGTACTTC.

This chain joins TRBV7-9 and TRBJ2-7; 7 bases line up with TRBD1. The germline gives CDR1 SEHNR, CDR2 FQNEAQ (reference sequence). V lost 3 bases and J lost 4; bases outside the gene matches: 3. The CDR3 runs 13 residues. DNA of the CDR3: TGTGCCAGCAGCTTCGACAGGGATTACGAGCAGTACTTC. Translating it yields CASSFDRDYEQYF.

The chain joins TRBV30 to TRBJ2-7; a weak D match, TRBD1 (6 bases). Germline V gives CDR1 GTSNPN, CDR2 SVGIG (reference sequence). Trimming took 0 bases from V and 2 from J, leaving 8 bases between them. The CDR3 sequence is 13 residues long. CDR3 bases: TGTGCCTGGAGTGTAGGACAGACCTACGAGCAGTACTTC. Its protein is CAWSVGQTYEQYF.

This chain joins TRBV28 and TRBJ1-5; tentative D call: TRBD1 (6 bases). The CDR3 totals 14 residues. Germline V CDR1 and CDR2: MDHEN, SYDVKM. V was cut by 10 bases and J by 3 bases, with 16 bases left in between. The CDR3 sequence is CAITKGHTNQPQHF. CDR3 nucleotides: TGTGCCATCACTAAGGGACACACCAATCAGCCCCAGCATTTT. The full variable domain, in which reference TRBV28 and TRBJ1-5 provide the parts outside the CDR3, is DVKVTQSSRYLVKRTGEKVFLECVQDMDHENMFWYRQDPGLGLRLIYFSYDVKMKEKGDIPEGYSVSREKKERFSLILESASTNQTSMYLCAITKGHTNQPQHFGDGTRLSIL.

The rearrangement joins TRBV20-1 to TRBJ2-5; D is perhaps TRBD1 (6 bases). Trimming removed 3 bases at V and 2 bases at J, with 16 bases between. Germline V gene lookup returns CDR1 DFQATT and CDR2 SNEGSKA (reference sequence). The CDR3 loop spans 15 amino acids. The CDR3 loop is CSASIEGEIQETQYF. Here the CDR3 DNA reads TGCAGTGCTAGTATAGAGGGGGAAATACAAGAGACCCAGTACTTC.